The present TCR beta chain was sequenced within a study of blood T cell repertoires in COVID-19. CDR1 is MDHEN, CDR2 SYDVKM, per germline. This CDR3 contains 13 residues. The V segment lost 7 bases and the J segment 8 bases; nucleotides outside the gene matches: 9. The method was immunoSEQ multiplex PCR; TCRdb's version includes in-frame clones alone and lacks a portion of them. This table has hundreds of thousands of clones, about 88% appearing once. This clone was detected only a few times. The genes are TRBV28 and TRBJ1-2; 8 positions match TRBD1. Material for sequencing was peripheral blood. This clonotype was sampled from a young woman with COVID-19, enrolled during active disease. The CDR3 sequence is CASNPGQGSGYTF. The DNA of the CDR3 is TGTGCCAGCAACCCAGGACAGGGCAGCGGCTACACCTTC.